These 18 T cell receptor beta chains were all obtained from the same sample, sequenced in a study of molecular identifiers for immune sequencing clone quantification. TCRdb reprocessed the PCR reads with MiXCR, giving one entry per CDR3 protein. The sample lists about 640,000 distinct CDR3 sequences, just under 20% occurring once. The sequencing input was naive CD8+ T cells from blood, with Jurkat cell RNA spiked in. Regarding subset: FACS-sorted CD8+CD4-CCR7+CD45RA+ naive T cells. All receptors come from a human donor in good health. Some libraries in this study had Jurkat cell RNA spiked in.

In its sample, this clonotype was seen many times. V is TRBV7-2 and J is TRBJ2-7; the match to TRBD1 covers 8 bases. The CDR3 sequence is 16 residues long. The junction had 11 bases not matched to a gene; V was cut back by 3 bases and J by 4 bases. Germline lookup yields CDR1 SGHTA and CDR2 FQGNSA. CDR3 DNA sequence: TGTGCCAGCAGCTTGGACAGGGCCCTCCCAATGTACGAGCAGTACTTC. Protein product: CASSLDRALPMYEQYF.

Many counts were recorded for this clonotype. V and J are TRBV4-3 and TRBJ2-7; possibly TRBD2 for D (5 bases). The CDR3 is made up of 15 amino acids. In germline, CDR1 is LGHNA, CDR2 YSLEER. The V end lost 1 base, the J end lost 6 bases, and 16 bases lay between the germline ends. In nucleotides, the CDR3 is TGCGCCAGCAGCCAAGGGGCGGAGGCACTGGGCGAGCAGTACTTC. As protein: CASSQGAEALGEQYF.

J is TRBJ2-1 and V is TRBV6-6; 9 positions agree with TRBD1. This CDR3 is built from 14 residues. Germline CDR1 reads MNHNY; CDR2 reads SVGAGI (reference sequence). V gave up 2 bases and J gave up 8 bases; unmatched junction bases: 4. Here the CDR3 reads CASSYVQGADEQFF. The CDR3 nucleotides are TGTGCCAGCAGTTACGTACAGGGGGCGGATGAGCAGTTCTTC.

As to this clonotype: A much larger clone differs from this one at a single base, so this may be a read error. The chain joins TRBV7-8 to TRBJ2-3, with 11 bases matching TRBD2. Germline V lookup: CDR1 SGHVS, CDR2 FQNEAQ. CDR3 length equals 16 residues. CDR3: CAGSLLAGVPTDTQYF. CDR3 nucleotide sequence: TGTGCCGGCAGCTTACTAGCGGGGGTTCCCACAGATACGCAGTATTTT.

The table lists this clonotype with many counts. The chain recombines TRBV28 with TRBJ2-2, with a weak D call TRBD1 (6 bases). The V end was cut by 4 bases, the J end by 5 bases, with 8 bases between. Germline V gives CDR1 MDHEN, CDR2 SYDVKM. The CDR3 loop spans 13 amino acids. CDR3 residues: CASSYQGTGELFF. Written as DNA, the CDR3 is TGTGCCAGCAGTTACCAGGGGACCGGGGAGCTGTTTTTT.

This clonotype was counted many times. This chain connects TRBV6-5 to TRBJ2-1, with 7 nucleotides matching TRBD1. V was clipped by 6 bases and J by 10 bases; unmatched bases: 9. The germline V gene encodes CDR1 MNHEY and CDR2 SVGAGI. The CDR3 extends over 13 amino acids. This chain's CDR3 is CASSLGTAVEQFF. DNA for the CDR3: TGTGCCAGCAGCCTTGGGACAGCCGTCGAGCAGTTCTTC.

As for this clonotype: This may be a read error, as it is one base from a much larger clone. The CDR3, as DNA: TGTGCCACCAGTGTTCTGGGCAATGAGCAGTTCTTC. Its protein product is CATSVLGNEQFF. The chain carries TRBV24-1 and TRBJ2-1; D remains unclear. CDR1 KGHDR and CDR2 SFDVKD come from the germline V gene. This CDR3 is built from 12 residues. With 5 bases removed from V and 6 bases from J, the gap between germline ends came to 7 bases.

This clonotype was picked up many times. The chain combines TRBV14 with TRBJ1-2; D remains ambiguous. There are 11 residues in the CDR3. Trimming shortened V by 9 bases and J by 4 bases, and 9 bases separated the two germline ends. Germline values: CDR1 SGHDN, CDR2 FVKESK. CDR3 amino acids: CASGPPYGYTF. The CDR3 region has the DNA TGTGCCAGTGGGCCACCCTATGGCTACACCTTC.

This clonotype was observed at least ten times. CDR3 nucleotides: TGTGCCAGTAGTATCGTGCTTGGGACAGATACGCAGTATTTT. It yields the protein CASSIVLGTDTQYF. J is TRBJ2-3 and V is TRBV19; D uncertain. The CDR3 is made up of 14 amino acids. Germline CDR1 is LNHDA and CDR2 is SQIVND (reference sequence). With 3 bases removed from V and 3 bases from J, the gap between germline ends came to 10 bases.

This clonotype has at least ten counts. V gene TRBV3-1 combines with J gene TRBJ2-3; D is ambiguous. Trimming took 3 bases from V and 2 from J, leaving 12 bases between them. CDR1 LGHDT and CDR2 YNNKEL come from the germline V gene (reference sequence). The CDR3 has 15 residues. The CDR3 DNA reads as TGTGCCAGCAGCCAGGTTGTAGGTTACACAGATACGCAGTATTTT. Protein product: CASSQVVGYTDTQYF.

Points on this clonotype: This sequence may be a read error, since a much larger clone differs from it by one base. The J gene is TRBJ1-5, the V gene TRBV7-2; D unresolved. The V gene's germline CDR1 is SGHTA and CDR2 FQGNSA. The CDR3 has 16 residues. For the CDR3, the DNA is TGTGCCAGCAGCTTAGGTCGGGGATTGATCAATCAGCCCCGGCATTTT. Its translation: CASSLGRGLINQPRHF.

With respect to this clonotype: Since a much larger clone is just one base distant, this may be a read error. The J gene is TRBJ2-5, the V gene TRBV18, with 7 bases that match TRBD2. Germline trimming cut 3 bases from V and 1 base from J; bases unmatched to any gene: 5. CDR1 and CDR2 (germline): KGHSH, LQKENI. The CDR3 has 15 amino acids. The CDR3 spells CASSPGTMCQETQYF. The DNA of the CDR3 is TGTGCCAGCTCACCGGGGACTATGTGCCAAGAGACCCAGTACTTC.

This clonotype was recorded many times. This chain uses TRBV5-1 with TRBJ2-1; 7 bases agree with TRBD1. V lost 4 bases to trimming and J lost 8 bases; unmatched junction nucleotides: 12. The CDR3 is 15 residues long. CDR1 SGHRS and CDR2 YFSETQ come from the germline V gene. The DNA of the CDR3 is TGCGCCAGCAGCCAATCGACAGGGCACTCCGATGAGCAGTTCTTC. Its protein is CASSQSTGHSDEQFF.

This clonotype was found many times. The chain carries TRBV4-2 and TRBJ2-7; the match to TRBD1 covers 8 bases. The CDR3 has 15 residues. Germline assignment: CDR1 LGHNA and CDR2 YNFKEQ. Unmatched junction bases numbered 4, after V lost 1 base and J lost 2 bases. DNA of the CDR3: TGTGCCAGCAGCCAAGCTGAGGACAGGGCCTACGAGCAGTACTTC. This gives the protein CASSQAEDRAYEQYF.

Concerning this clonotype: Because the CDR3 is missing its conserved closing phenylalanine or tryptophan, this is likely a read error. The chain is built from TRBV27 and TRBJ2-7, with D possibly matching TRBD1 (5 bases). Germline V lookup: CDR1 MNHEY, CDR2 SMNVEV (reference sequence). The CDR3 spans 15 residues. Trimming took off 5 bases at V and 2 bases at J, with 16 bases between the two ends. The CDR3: CASSPHIDRTYEQYL. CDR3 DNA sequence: TGTGCCAGCAGTCCCCACATCGACAGAACCTACGAGCAGTACCTC.

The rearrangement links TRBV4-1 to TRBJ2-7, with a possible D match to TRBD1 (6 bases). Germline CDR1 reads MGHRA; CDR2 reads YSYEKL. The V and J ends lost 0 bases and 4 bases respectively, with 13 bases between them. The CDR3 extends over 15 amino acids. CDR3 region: CASSQEGGSTYEQYF. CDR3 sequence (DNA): TGCGCCAGCAGCCAAGAAGGGGGATCAACTTACGAGCAGTACTTC.

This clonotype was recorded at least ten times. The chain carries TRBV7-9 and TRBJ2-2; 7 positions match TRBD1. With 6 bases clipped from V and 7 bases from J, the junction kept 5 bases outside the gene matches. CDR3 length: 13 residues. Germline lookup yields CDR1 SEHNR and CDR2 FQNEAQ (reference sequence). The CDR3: CASRRQGFGELFF. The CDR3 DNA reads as TGTGCCAGCAGGAGACAGGGTTTCGGGGAGCTGTTTTTT.

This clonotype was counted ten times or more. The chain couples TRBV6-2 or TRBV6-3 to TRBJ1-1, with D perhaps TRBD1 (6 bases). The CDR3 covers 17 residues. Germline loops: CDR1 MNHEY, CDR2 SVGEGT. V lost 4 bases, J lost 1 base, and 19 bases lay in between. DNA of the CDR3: TGTGCCAGCAGTTCGCTTGGACAGATACTAAAGAACACTGAAGCTTTCTTT. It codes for CASSSLGQILKNTEAFF.